This TCR beta chain is drawn from a study of T cells in Graves' hyperthyroidism and ophthalmopathy. Overall study findings and caveats: Most clonotypes that expanded in the thyroid above 0.001 also showed up in blood.

TCR beta CDR3 regions were amplified from RNA transcripts. HTBI primers were used for first-round RT-PCR of the TCR CDR3. A single record per CDR3 protein comes from TCRdb applying MiXCR to the multiplex PCR reads. Counted here are approximately 510,000 distinct CDR3 sequences, 40% to 50% occurring once; the ten biggest clones make up about two fifths. Ten or more counts support this clonotype. Its antigen is unknown. CDR1 MNHNY and CDR2 SVGAGI come from the germline V gene (reference sequence). Trimming shortened V by 8 bases and J by 3 bases, and 13 bases separated the two germline ends. This CDR3 has 13 amino acids. Patients showing uncontrolled infection, other autoimmune disease, pregnancy or lactation were ineligible. Clinicians diagnosed patients from clinical symptoms, serum thyroxine and TRAb, thyroid ultrasound and orbital computed tomography.

The specimen was peripheral blood or thyroid tissue (not recorded which). This TCR came from an adult woman with Graves' disease, either hyperthyroidism or ophthalmopathy (not recorded which). The chain is built from TRBV6-6 and TRBJ2-5, with D perhaps TRBD1 (6 bases). The CDR3 DNA reads TGTGCCAGCCGCCTCCGGGACAAAGAGACCCAGTACTTC. This codes for CASRLRDKETQYF.